Described below is a single T cell receptor (beta chain) sequence and its context. Its antigen is unidentified. This record belongs to a study of beta chain features in type 1 diabetes. On the study more broadly: On cell yields, gender and age, patients and healthy donors were similar. Study-level results: TCRB CDR3s from Type 1 diabetes patients were moderately but significantly shorter in all four CD4+ subsets. VDJ junctions sequenced from type 1 diabetes patients showed fewer insertions and more deletions. No resolution was reached here on whether HLA type influences TCRB rearrangement.

Investigators reverse transcribed all isolated RNA, so they sequenced expressed TCRB transcripts. TCRdb's table, derived via immunoSEQ multiplex PCR, lists solely in-frame clones and lacks some. The sample lists 120,000 to 150,000 clones; approximately 52% were seen once. V lost 3 bases to trimming and J lost 7 bases; unmatched junction nucleotides: 9. Germline V gene data show CDR1 as MNHEY and CDR2 as SMNVEV (reference sequence). The CDR3 sequence is 16 residues long. The sequenced sample was Tregs from blood. This TCR was sampled from a man aged 18 to 29 in good health. This sequence joins TRBV27 and TRBJ1-6, with 7 bases identical to TRBD1. CDR3 sequence (DNA): TGTGCCAGCAGTTTGTCCCTGACAGGGTACAATTCACCCCTCCACTTT. It codes for CASSLSLTGYNSPLHF.